Presented here are 19 T cell receptor beta chains from one specimen sequenced in a study of cytomegalovirus exposure and HLA in healthy donors. Primers included in the PCR were 60 Vbeta and 13 Jbeta primers. This table comes from immunoSEQ multiplex PCR, and its TCRdb copy is limited to in-frame clones, with some not included. This repertoire shows 170,000 or so clones, roughly 80% found once; its top ten account for 1.5% to 2.5%. The sample was PBMCs. Every receptor here comes from a man between 18 and 29 years old in good health and CMV-seronegative.

This sequence joins TRBV10-3 and TRBJ2-2, with a possible D match to TRBD1 (6 bases). The CDR3 covers 15 residues. V lost 3 bases and J 4 bases, leaving 12 bases between the germline ends. CDR1 and CDR2 (germline): ENHRY, SYGVKD. The CDR3 nucleotides read TGTGCCATCAGTGAAAACAGGGAGAGCACCGGGGAGCTGTTTTTT. Its translation is CAISENRESTGELFF.

To note about this clone: At one boundary the junction diverges from the germline segment, which might be a read error. The gene calls are TRBV28 and TRBJ1-5; 8 bases match TRBD1. The CDR3 totals 15 residues. Germline-derived CDR1 and CDR2 are MDHEN and SYDVKM. The CDR3 here is CASSLWLGGQAAPAF. CDR3 bases: TGTGCCAGCAGTTTATGGTTAGGGGGACAGGCAGCCCCAGCATTT. Using reference TRBV28 and TRBJ1-5 for the parts outside the CDR3, the full variable domain is DVKVTQSSRYLVKRTGEKVFLECVQDMDHENMFWYRQDPGLGLRLIYFSYDVKMKEKGDIPEGYSVSREKKERFSLILESASTNQTSMYLCASSLWLGGQAAPAFGDGTRLSIL.

This clone has only one observation. The chain is built from TRBV29-1 and TRBJ2-5; tentative D call: TRBD2 (6 bases). The germline V gene encodes CDR1 SQVTM and CDR2 ANQGSEA. Trimming stripped 0 bases from V and 5 bases from J, with 10 bases between. This CDR3 region has 13 residues. The CDR3 protein is CSVEEEGWETQYF. As DNA, the CDR3 is TGCAGCGTTGAAGAGGAGGGTTGGGAGACCCAGTACTTC.

The gene calls are TRBV18 and TRBJ2-6; D not certain. Germline V gives CDR1 KGHSH, CDR2 LQKENI. The CDR3 is 14 amino acids. Between the trimmed V and J ends, which lost 3 bases and 4 bases, there was a span of 7 bases. CDR3 sequence reads: CASSPPSGANVLTF. CDR3 sequence (DNA): TGTGCCAGCTCACCCCCCTCCGGGGCCAACGTCCTGACTTTC.

In this sample, this clone turned up a few times. The rearrangement links TRBV28 to TRBJ2-3; 8 bases fit TRBD1. The CDR3 loop spans 15 amino acids. Trimming took 6 bases from V and 3 from J; bases not matched to a gene: 8. Germline CDR1 MDHEN, CDR2 SYDVKM. The CDR3 coding sequence is TGTGCCAGCAGCACTGGGCAGGGGGCTACAGATACGCAGTATTTT. Encoded protein: CASSTGQGATDTQYF.

The rearrangement uses TRBV5-6 and TRBJ2-3; 8 bases fit TRBD2. The CDR3 runs to 17 residues. V lost 3 bases and J lost 0; bases outside the gene matches: 9. Germline CDR1 and CDR2: SGHDT and YYEEEE. The CDR3 DNA sequence: TGTGCCAGCAGCTGGGGGGGTATAGCGGGGAGCACAGATACGCAGTATTTT. It is translated as CASSWGGIAGSTDTQYF.

This chain uses TRBV4-1 with TRBJ2-7; the match to TRBD1 covers 8 bases. Germline V CDR1 and CDR2: MGHRA, YSYEKL. Trimming removed 1 base from V and 5 bases from J; junction bases left unmatched: 7. The CDR3 length is 15 residues. The CDR3 sequence: CASSQADRVINEQYF. The CDR3 coding sequence is TGCGCCAGCAGCCAAGCGGACAGGGTTATCAACGAGCAGTACTTC.

The rearrangement joins TRBV4-1 to TRBJ2-7; maybe TRBD1 (7 bases). The CDR3 is made up of 15 amino acids. The germline CDR1 and CDR2 sequences are MGHRA and YSYEKL. Trimming shortened V by 0 bases and J by 5 bases, and 14 bases separated the two germline ends. The chain's CDR3 is CASSQDGGGAHEQYF. CDR3 bases: TGCGCCAGCAGCCAAGACGGAGGGGGCGCGCACGAGCAGTACTTC.

This clone was observed a handful of times. The J gene is TRBJ1-5, the V gene TRBV5-1; D unclear. The CDR3 has 13 amino acids. Germline V lookup: CDR1 SGHRS, CDR2 YFSETQ. Trimming stripped 4 bases from V and 0 bases from J, with 5 bases between. CDR3 loop: CASSTYSNQPQHF. CDR3 coding DNA: TGCGCCAGCAGCACCTATAGCAATCAGCCCCAGCATTTT. Full variable domain (outside the CDR3, taken from reference TRBV5-1 and TRBJ1-5): KAGVTQTPRYLIKTRGQQVTLSCSPISGHRSVSWYQQTPGQGLQFLFEYFSETQRNKGNFPGRFSGRQFSNSRSEMNVSTLELGDSALYLCASSTYSNQPQHFGDGTRLSIL.

This chain connects TRBV4-3 to TRBJ2-1; tentatively, D is TRBD1 (6 bases). The CDR3 totals 17 residues. CDR1 and CDR2 from the germline V gene are LGHNA and YSLEER. V was cut by 3 bases and J by 4 bases, with 19 bases left in between. The CDR3 bases are TGCGCCAGCAGCCATTTCGGGGCCCTAGGGGGTTACAATGAGCAGTTCTTC. Its translation is CASSHFGALGGYNEQFF.

J is TRBJ2-3 and V is TRBV2, with 9 bases matching TRBD2. The CDR3 runs 15 residues. Germline lookup yields CDR1 SNHLY and CDR2 FYNNEI. The trim removed 7 bases at V and 5 bases at J, leaving 10 bases unmatched. The chain's CDR3 is CASKVGRGGQDTQYF. In DNA, the CDR3 is TGTGCCAGCAAGGTGGGGCGGGGGGGCCAAGATACGCAGTATTTT. Full variable domain (missing parts from reference TRBV2 and TRBJ2-3): EPEVTQTPSHQVTQMGQEVILRCVPISNHLYFYWYRQILGQKVEFLVSFYNNEISEKSEIFDDQFSVERPDGSNFTLKIRSTKLEDSAMYFCASKVGRGGQDTQYFGPGTRLTVL.

This chain joins TRBV5-4 and TRBJ1-2, with D possibly being TRBD1 (6 bases). V was trimmed by 5 bases and J by 6 bases, leaving 14 bases between them. This CDR3 comprises 13 residues. The germline V gene has CDR1 SGHNT and CDR2 YYREEE (reference sequence). DNA of the CDR3: TGTGCCAGCAGGCGTCTCCGGGACAATGGCTACACCTTC. It is translated as CASRRLRDNGYTF.

The chain carries TRBV7-2 and TRBJ1-2; 8 bases match TRBD1. Germline V gene sequence: CDR1 SGHTA, CDR2 FQGNSA. CDR3 length equals 13 residues. V dropped 3 bases and J dropped 7; count of bases not matched to a gene: 4. CDR3 in amino acids: CASSFQGATGYTF. The CDR3 nucleotides are TGTGCCAGCAGCTTTCAGGGGGCTACTGGCTACACCTTC.

The rearrangement joins TRBV29-1 to TRBJ2-7, with TRBD2 matching over 8 bases. Germline V CDR1 and CDR2: SQVTM, ANQGSEA. This CDR3 spans 13 amino acids. V dropped 7 bases and J dropped 2; count of bases not matched to a gene: 7. CDR3 sequence: CSALGGLAYEQYF. CDR3 coding DNA: TGCAGCGCCCTGGGGGGACTAGCCTACGAGCAGTACTTC.

The CDR3 loop reads CASSPDLKETQYF. As DNA, the CDR3 is TGTGCCAGCAGCCCGGACTTGAAAGAGACCCAGTACTTC. V usage is TRBV11-2 and J usage is TRBJ2-5; D may be TRBD2 (5 bases). This CDR3 spans 13 amino acids. V lost 5 bases and J 3 bases, leaving 10 bases between the germline ends. Looked up from germline, CDR1 is SGHAT and CDR2 is FQNNGV.

The chain couples TRBV28 to TRBJ2-5; 12 bases fit TRBD2. V trimming: 5 bases; J trimming: 5 bases; junction bases outside the gene matches: 6. This CDR3 contains 15 residues. Germline CDR1 and CDR2: MDHEN and SYDVKM. The DNA for the CDR3 is TGTGCCAGCAGTCACCGGACTAGCGGGATGGAGACCCAGTACTTC. Translating it yields CASSHRTSGMETQYF.

This clone appeared many times. The rearrangement links TRBV6-1 to TRBJ1-6; TRBD1 agrees at 7 bases. CDR3 length equals 14 residues. After removal of 11 bases from V and 8 bases from J, the junction contained 12 bases not matched to a gene. The germline gives CDR1 MNHNS, CDR2 SASEGT. The CDR3 coding sequence is TGTGCCTCCTCACCCGGACAGGATTATTCACCCCTCCACTTT. This encodes CASSPGQDYSPLHF.

The chain couples TRBV9 to TRBJ2-1, with a weak D call TRBD2 (5 bases). The germline V gene encodes CDR1 SGDLS and CDR2 YYNGEE. V was trimmed by 2 bases and J by 4 bases, leaving 19 bases between them. The CDR3 spans 17 residues. CDR3 protein: CASSVFGGLDQYNEQFF. The CDR3 DNA sequence: TGTGCCAGCAGCGTTTTCGGCGGACTCGACCAGTACAATGAGCAGTTCTTC.

This clone turned up a few times. The CDR3 DNA is TGTGCCAGCAGCTTAGTATGGGCACCACTGTACCAAGAGACCCAGTACTTC. Protein sequence: CASSLVWAPLYQETQYF. The chain couples TRBV7-8 to TRBJ2-5; D is unresolved. Germline V gene data show CDR1 as SGHVS and CDR2 as FQNEAQ. The CDR3 contains 17 residues. V was pared by 1 base and J by 0 bases, with 15 bases between.